This T cell receptor (beta chain) stems from a study of T cell clones after liver transplantation. Study in general: A pre-transplant mixed lymphocyte reaction with TCRbeta sequencing defined graft-donor-reactive clones followed in post-transplant blood. Tolerant meant at least one year fully off immunosuppression without liver enzymes above twice normal. Graft-donor-reactive sequences were compared with third-party-reactive TCRbeta sequences from pre-transplant mixed lymphocyte reactions. Overall study findings and caveats: The donor-reactive repertoire was only partly measurable in a couple of subjects, lacking donor cells.

This clone was observed a single time. Its antigen is unidentified. V lost 5 bases to trimming and J lost 2 bases; unmatched junction nucleotides: 6. Germline CDR1 is LNHDA and CDR2 is SQIVND (reference sequence). The CDR3 consists of 15 residues. Sequencing used immunoSEQ multiplex PCR; TCRdb keeps in-frame clones, though not all of them. The data hold 98,000 or so clones, with around 83% observed a single time. The chain carries TRBV19 and TRBJ2-5, with 9 bases aligning to TRBD1. The starting material was CD4+ T cells from blood, obtained before liver transplant. This receptor was taken from a human donor who received a liver transplant. The CDR3 DNA sequence: TGTGCCAGTAGTGGCCTTGGGACAGGGCAAGAGACCCAGTACTTC. The encoded protein is CASSGLGTGQETQYF.